A selection of T cell receptor beta chains follows, all from one sample in a study of cytomegalovirus exposure and HLA in healthy donors. Here immunoSEQ multiplex PCR was the method, and the copy in TCRdb shows in-frame clones only, minus some. The repertoire consists of about 180,000 clones, with 75% to 90% occurring once and the leading ten covering approximately 1.3%. The specimen was PBMCs. Receptor source: a boy younger than 10 in good health and CMV-seronegative. CDR3s include the opening cysteine and the closing phenylalanine or tryptophan. The D gene is left open where the match is weak. Part of the rows lack a size; the others show once, few, many or a class for expanded clones.

TRBJ2-3,TRBV7-2,NA,TRBD2,CASSLALGGGHSTDTQYF,TGTGCCAGCAGCTTAGCGCTCGGGGGAGGGCACAGCACAGATACGCAGTATTTT
TRBJ2-3,TRBV5-6,NA,TRBD2,CASSPGLVRSTDTQYF,TGTGCCAGCAGCCCAGGACTAGTGAGATCGACAGATACGCAGTATTTT
TRBJ2-5,TRBV2,NA,NA,CASSETSRQETPYF,TGTGCCAGCAGTGAAACTAGCAGACAAGAGACCCCGTACTTC
TRBJ1-1,TRBV10-3,NA,NA,CAISEGGDTEAFF,TGTGCCATCAGTGAAGGGGGGGACACTGAAGCTTTCTTT
TRBJ2-3,TRBV29-1,NA,NA,CSVDDSYTDTQYF,TGCAGCGTCGACGACAGCTACACAGATACGCAGTATTTT
TRBJ2-2,TRBV6-5,NA,NA,CASSASSRGGELFF,TGTGCCAGCAGCGCCAGCTCGCGGGGCGGGGAGCTGTTTTTT
TRBJ2-7,TRBV30,NA,NA,CAWSALFEREQYF,TGTGCCTGGAGTGCTCTATTTGAAAGAGAGCAGTACTTC
TRBJ1-1,TRBV5-4,NA,TRBD1,CASSLDRGLTEAFF,TGTGCCAGCAGCTTGGACAGGGGGCTTACTGAAGCTTTCTTT
TRBJ2-3,TRBV21-1,few,NA,CASPPKRPTDTQYF,TGTGCCTCCCCACCTAAGCGGCCCACAGATACGCAGTATTTT
TRBJ2-2,TRBV5-1,NA,NA,CASHSSRGTGELFF,TGCGCCAGTCATTCGAGCCGTGGCACCGGGGAGCTGTTTTTT
TRBJ2-4,TRBV29-1,NA,TRBD2,CSVEDWGGTKNIQYF,TGCAGCGTTGAAGATTGGGGGGGAACAAAAAACATTCAGTACTTC
TRBJ1-1,TRBV29-1,NA,NA,CSAGGQKNTEAFF,TGCAGCGCCGGAGGACAGAAAAACACTGAAGCTTTCTTT
TRBJ1-2,TRBV5-1,NA,TRBD1,CASSLDRGWNYGYTF,TGCGCCAGCAGCCTGGACAGGGGCTGGAACTATGGCTACACCTTC
TRBJ2-3,TRBV19,few,NA,CASTPIGVTDTQYF,TGTGCCAGTACCCCAATCGGGGTCACAGATACGCAGTATTTT
TRBJ2-7,TRBV7-2,NA,TRBD2,CASSLAGTSSYEQYF,TGTGCCAGCAGCTTGGCCGGGACTAGCTCCTACGAGCAGTACTTC
TRBJ1-6,TRBV27,NA,TRBD1,CASSLRGQVNSPLHF,TGTGCCAGCAGTTTAAGGGGACAGGTGAATTCACCCCTCCACTTT
TRBJ2-5,TRBV7-2,NA,TRBD2,CASSLTTSGGDKTQYF,TGTGCCAGCAGCTTAACGACCAGCGGGGGGGATAAGACCCAGTACTTC
TRBJ1-6,TRBV5-6,NA,NA,CASRDSSYNSPLHF,TGTGCCAGCAGGGACAGCTCCTATAATTCACCCCTCCACTTT
TRBJ1-1,TRBV5-6,NA,NA,CASSSGGAEAFF,TGTGCCAGCAGCTCTGGGGGGGCTGAAGCTTTCTTT
TRBJ2-1,TRBV2,NA,TRBD2,CASSGAGARFF,TGTGCCAGCAGTGGAGCGGGGGCGCGGTTCTTC
TRBJ2-1,TRBV19,NA,NA,CASNRERADEQFF,TGTGCCAGTAACAGGGAACGGGCCGATGAGCAGTTCTTC
TRBJ2-2,TRBV6-5,NA,NA,CASSYSGGTGELFF,TGTGCCAGCAGTTACTCAGGGGGCACCGGGGAGCTGTTTTTT
TRBJ1-4,TRBV6-5,NA,NA,CASSYFGGGKEKLFF,TGTGCCAGCAGTTACTTCGGGGGAGGAAAGGAAAAACTGTTTTTT
TRBJ1-1,TRBV7-3,once,TRBD1,CASSPGGLGTEAFF,TGTGCCAGCAGCCCAGGGGGCTTGGGGACTGAAGCTTTCTTT
TRBJ2-2,TRBV5-1,once,NA,CASSPSSRAGELFF,TGCGCCAGCAGCCCTTCTAGTCGTGCGGGGGAGCTGTTTTTT
TRBJ2-5,TRBV7-7,NA,TRBD1,CASSSGTGPTETQYF,TGTGCCAGCAGCTCCGGGACAGGCCCTACGGAGACCCAGTACTTC
TRBJ2-1,TRBV5-6,NA,NA,CASTITGGPSYNEQFF,TGTGCCAGCACTATTACCGGGGGGCCTTCCTACAATGAGCAGTTCTTC
TRBJ2-5,TRBV5-1,NA,TRBD1,CASSFRQGIVGETQYF,TGCGCCAGCAGCTTTCGACAGGGGATTGTGGGGGAGACCCAGTACTTC
TRBJ2-3,TRBV7-2,NA,TRBD2,CASSLGTSDTDTQYF,TGTGCCAGCAGCTTAGGGACTAGCGACACAGATACGCAGTATTTT
TRBJ2-7,TRBV6-5,NA,NA,CASKGGRNYEQYF,TGTGCCAGCAAGGGCGGGCGGAACTACGAGCAGTACTTC
TRBJ1-2,TRBV6-5,few,TRBD1,CASSCPGTGGYTF,TGTGCCAGCAGTTGCCCCGGGACAGGGGGCTACACCTTC
TRBJ2-6,TRBV19,NA,NA,CASSMQGPLGNSGANVLTF,TGTGCCAGTAGTATGCAGGGTCCCTTGGGGAACTCTGGGGCCAACGTCCTGACTTTC
TRBJ1-1,TRBV19,NA,NA,CASTKTANTEAFF,TGTGCCAGTACCAAGACAGCGAACACTGAAGCTTTCTTT
TRBJ2-3,TRBV29-1,NA,TRBD2,CSVDSKREVGTDTQYF,TGCAGCGTTGACTCTAAGCGGGAGGTGGGCACAGATACGCAGTATTTT
TRBJ1-1,TRBV6-5,NA,NA,CASSYQVNTEAFF,TGTGCCAGCAGTTATCAGGTGAACACTGAAGCTTTCTTT
TRBJ2-3,TRBV6-1,few,NA,CASSARTSTDTQYF,TGTGCCAGCAGTGCCAGGACTAGCACAGATACGCAGTATTTT
TRBJ2-1,TRBV5-1,NA,TRBD1,CASTHRDSALGEQFF,TGCGCCAGCACCCACCGGGACAGCGCCTTAGGTGAGCAGTTCTTC